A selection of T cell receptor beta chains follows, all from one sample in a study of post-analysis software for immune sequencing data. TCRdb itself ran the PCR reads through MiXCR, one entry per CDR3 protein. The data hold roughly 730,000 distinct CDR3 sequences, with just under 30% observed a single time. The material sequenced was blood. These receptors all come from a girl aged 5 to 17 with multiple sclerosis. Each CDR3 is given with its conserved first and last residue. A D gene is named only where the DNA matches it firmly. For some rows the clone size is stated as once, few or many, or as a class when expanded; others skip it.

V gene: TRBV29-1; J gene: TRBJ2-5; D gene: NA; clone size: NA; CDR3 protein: CSVEVTGETQYF; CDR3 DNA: TGCAGCGTTGAAGTGACAGGAGAGACCCAGTACTTC
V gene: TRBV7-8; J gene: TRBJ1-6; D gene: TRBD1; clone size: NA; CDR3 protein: CASSLRGDRLLLALHF; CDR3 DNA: TGTGCCAGCAGCTTACGGGGGGACAGGCTCCTTTTAGCCCTCCACTTT
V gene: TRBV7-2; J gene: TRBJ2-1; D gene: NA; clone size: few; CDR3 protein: CASSLYYTNEQFF; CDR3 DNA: TGTGCCAGCAGCCTCTACTACACCAATGAGCAGTTCTTC
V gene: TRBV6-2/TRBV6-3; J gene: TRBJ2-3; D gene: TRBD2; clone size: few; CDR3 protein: CASRRSGGSTDTQYF; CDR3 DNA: TGTGCCAGCAGGCGTAGCGGGGGTAGCACAGATACGCAGTATTTT
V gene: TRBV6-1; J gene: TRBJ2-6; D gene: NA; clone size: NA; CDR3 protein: CASSAASGANVLTF; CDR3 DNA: TGTGCCAGCAGTGCGGCTTCTGGGGCCAACGTCCTGACTTTC
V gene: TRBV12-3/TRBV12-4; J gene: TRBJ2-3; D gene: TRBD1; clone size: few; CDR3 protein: CASSSRTGTEADTQYF; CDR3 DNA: TGTGCCAGCAGTTCCCGGACAGGGACAGAAGCAGATACGCAGTATTTT
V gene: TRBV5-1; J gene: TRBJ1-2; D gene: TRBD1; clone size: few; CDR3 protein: CASSLGPQGRNGYGYTF; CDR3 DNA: TGCGCCAGCAGCTTGGGCCCACAGGGGCGGAACGGTTATGGCTACACCTTC
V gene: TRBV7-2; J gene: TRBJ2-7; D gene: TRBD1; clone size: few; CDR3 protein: CASSLGGVFQGAREQYF; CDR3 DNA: TGTGCCAGCAGCTTAGGTGGTGTGTTTCAGGGGGCCCGCGAGCAGTACTTC
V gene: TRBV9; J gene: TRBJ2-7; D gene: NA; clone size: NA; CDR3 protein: CASTPGAAGTGGRAEYEQYF; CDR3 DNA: TGTGCCAGCACCCCGGGGGCGGCAGGGACTGGCGGGAGAGCAGAATACGAGCAGTACTTC
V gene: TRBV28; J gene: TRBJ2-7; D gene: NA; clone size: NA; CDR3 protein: CASSPAGGWNEQYF; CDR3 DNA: TGTGCCAGCAGTCCGGCGGGTGGCTGGAACGAGCAGTACTTC
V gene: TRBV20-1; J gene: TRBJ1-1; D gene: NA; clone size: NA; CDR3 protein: CSARDLGEVGEAFF; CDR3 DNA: TGCAGTGCTAGAGATCTTGGGGAGGTGGGTGAAGCTTTCTTT
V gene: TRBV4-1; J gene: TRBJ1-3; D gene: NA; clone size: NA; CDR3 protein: CASSQDRSFGNTIYF; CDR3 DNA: TGCGCCAGCAGCCAAGATCGCAGCTTTGGAAACACCATATATTTT
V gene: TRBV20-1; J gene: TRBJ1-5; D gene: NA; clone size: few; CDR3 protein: CSADRRGGNQPQHF; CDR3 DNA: TGCAGTGCAGACAGGAGGGGGGGCAATCAGCCCCAGCATTTT
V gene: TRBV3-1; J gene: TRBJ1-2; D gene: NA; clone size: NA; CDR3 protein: CASSPEIIKKGYTF; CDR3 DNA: TGTGCCAGCAGCCCCGAAATAATAAAAAAAGGCTACACCTTC
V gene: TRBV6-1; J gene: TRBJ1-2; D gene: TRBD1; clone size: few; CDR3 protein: CATIDPGQFPREVRYTF; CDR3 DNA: TGTGCCACCATCGACCCGGGACAGTTTCCCAGGGAGGTACGCTACACCTTC
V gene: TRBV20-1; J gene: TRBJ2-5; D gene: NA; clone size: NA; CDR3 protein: CSAKGGGETQYF; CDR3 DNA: TGCAGTGCAAAAGGGGGGGGAGAGACCCAGTACTTC
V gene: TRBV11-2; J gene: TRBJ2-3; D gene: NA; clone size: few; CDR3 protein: CASSFQQADTQYF; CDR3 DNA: TGTGCCAGCAGCTTCCAGCAGGCAGATACGCAGTATTTT
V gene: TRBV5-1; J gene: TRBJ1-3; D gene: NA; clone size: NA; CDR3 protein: CASSLEGVGNTIYF; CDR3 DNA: TGCGCCAGCAGCTTGGAAGGGGTCGGAAACACCATATATTTT
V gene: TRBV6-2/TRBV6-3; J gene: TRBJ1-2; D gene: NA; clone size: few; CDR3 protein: CASTLRATGYTF; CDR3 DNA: TGTGCCAGCACTCTGCGGGCGACTGGCTACACCTTC
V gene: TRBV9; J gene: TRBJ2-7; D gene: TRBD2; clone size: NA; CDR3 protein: CAGSDGRDERQYF; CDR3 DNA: TGTGCCGGCAGCGACGGGAGGGATGAACGGCAGTACTTC
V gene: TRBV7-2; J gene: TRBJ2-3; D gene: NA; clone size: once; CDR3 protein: CASSLAVGSIDTQYF; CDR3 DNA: TGTGCCAGCAGCTTAGCAGTCGGGAGTATAGATACGCAGTATTTT
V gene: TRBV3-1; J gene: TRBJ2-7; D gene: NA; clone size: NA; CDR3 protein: CASSHPGRGGVEQYF; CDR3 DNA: TGTGCCAGCAGCCACCCTGGGAGGGGGGGAGTCGAGCAGTACTTC
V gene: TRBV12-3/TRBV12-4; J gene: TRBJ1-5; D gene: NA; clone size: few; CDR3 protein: CASSLVTGSNQPQHF; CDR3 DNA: TGTGCCAGCAGTTTAGTAACAGGGAGCAATCAGCCCCAGCATTTT